Sequencing of this TCR beta chain was carried out in a study of blood T cells in healthy people across ages. Broader study findings: Observed TCR beta diversity per million T cells went down as age went up. This fall followed a roughly linear course with age.

The CDR3 sequence is 16 residues long. Germline CDR1 and CDR2: GTSNPN and SVGIG (reference sequence). The authors ran a second PCR of about 7 to 12 cycles using a sample-barcoded 5' primer and a J-beta primer mix. Via MiXCR, TCRdb re-called the 5' RACE reads, giving one row per CDR3 protein. The repertoire holds 630,000 or so distinct CDR3 sequences, with around 32% as singletons. In regard to this clonotype: Its matching antigen is unknown.

The chain joins TRBV30 to TRBJ2-3; 12 bases agree with TRBD2. The sequenced sample was blood. This clonotype was obtained from a woman over 75 in good health. In DNA, the CDR3 is TGTGCTTATTCCGCCGGGACTAGCGGGCCTGGGGATACGCAGTATTTT. It codes for CAYSAGTSGPGDTQYF.